These T cell receptor beta chains were read from a single sample in a study of blood T cell repertoires in COVID-19. The repertoire was sequenced with immunoSEQ multiplex PCR; TCRdb's copy has only in-frame clones and lacks some. The sample yields some 300,000 clones, over 75% seen once. The sequenced sample was PBMCs or T cells enriched from blood (not recorded which). Receptor source: a woman between 35 and 50 years old who had recovered from COVID-19. Both conserved end residues are part of each CDR3. Each record gives: V gene, J gene, CDR3 protein.

>TRBV24-1|TRBJ1-5
CATSDRQGNQPQHF
>TRBV5-1|TRBJ2-5
CASRYSLAGGEETQYF
>TRBV19|TRBJ1-2
CASSMDRLLYGYTF
>TRBV5-1|TRBJ2-1
CASSFGAGLRTYNEQFF
>TRBV5-1|TRBJ2-1
CASSLAGGYEQFF
>TRBV27|TRBJ2-5
CASRSFGDRGLRETQYF
>TRBV9|TRBJ2-5
CASSDRGQETQYF
>TRBV9|TRBJ2-1
CASSVATGRDRPNEQFF
>TRBV6-5|TRBJ2-7
CASSYSNRGLAYEQYF
>TRBV5-6|TRBJ1-5
CASSLGRGNQPQHF
>TRBV10-1|TRBJ2-1
CASGPWSSGEQFF